The TCR beta chain under discussion was sequenced for a study of blood T cell repertoires in COVID-19. Study overall: From the United States, Italy and Spain came samples of acute and convalescent COVID-19.

The CDR3 runs 15 residues. Per the germline V gene, CDR1 is KGHSH and CDR2 is LQKENI. The V gene end was trimmed by 2 bases and the J gene end by 6 bases; junction bases not matched to a gene: 5. Original handling: Reference gene primer amplification yielded estimated nucleated cell counts. Data came from immunoSEQ multiplex PCR; TCRdb stores just in-frame clones and leaves some out. V and J calls and clone size are those listed in that table; D and trimming were worked out from the DNA. The table lists approximately 150,000 clones, 80% to 90% of them singletons. The source is a woman in her 70s who had recovered from COVID-19. The sample consisted of peripheral blood. The rearrangement links TRBV18 to TRBJ2-3; 10 bases agree with TRBD1. DNA for the CDR3: TGTGCCAGCTCACCAGGGACAGGGGAGTTCGATACGCAGTATTTT. This translates into CASSPGTGEFDTQYF. Complete variable domain (other parts from reference TRBV18 and TRBJ2-3): NAGVMQNPRHLVRRRGQEARLRCSPMKGHSHVYWYRQLPEEGLKFMVYLQKENIIDESGMPKERFSAEFPKEGPSILRIQQVVRGDSAAYFCASSPGTGEFDTQYFGPGTRLTVL.